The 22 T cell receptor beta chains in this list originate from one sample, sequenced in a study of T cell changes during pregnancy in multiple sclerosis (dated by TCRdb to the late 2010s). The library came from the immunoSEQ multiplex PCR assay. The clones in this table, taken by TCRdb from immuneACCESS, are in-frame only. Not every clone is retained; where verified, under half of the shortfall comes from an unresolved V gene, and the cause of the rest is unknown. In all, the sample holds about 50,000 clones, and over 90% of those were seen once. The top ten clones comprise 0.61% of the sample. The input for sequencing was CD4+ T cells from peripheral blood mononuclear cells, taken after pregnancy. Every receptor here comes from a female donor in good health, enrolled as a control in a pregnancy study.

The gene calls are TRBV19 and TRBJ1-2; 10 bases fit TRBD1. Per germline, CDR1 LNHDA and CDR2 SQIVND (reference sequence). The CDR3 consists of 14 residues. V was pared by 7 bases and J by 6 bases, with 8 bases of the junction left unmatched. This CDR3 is CASNDRGLLDGYTF. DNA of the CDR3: TGTGCCAGTAATGACAGGGGGCTACTTGATGGCTACACCTTC.

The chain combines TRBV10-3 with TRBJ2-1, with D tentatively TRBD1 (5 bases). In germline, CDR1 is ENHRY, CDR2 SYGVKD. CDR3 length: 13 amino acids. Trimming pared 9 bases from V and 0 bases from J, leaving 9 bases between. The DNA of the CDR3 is TGTGCCATGACAGATAGCTCCTACAATGAGCAGTTCTTC. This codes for CAMTDSSYNEQFF.

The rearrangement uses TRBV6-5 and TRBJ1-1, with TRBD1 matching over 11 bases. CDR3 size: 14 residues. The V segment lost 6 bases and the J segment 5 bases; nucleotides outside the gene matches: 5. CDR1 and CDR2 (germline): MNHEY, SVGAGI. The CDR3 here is CASSQGQGGTEAFF. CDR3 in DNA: TGTGCCAGCAGCCAGGGACAGGGGGGGACTGAAGCTTTCTTT.

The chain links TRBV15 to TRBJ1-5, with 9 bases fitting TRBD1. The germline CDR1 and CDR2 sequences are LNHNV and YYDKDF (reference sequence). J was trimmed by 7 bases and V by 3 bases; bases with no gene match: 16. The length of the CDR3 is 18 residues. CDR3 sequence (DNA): TGTGCCACCAGCAGTGCGCGGGGCGGGGACAGGGCTGTCCAGCCCCAGCATTTT. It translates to CATSSARGGDRAVQPQHF.

CDR3 in DNA: TGTGCCAGCAGCCCGGGGACACTCTCCTACAATGAGCAGTTCTTC. Its translation is CASSPGTLSYNEQFF. This sequence joins TRBV5-4 and TRBJ2-1; the D gene is possibly TRBD1 (6 bases). The germline V gene encodes CDR1 SGHNT and CDR2 YYREEE (reference sequence). Between the trimmed V and J ends, which lost 4 bases and 0 bases, there was a span of 11 bases. The CDR3 length is 15 residues.

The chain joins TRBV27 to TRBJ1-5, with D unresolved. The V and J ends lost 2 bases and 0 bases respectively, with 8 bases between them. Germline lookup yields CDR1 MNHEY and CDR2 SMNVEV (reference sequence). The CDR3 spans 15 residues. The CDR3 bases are TGTGCCAGCAGTTTAGAGGGTCCTAGCAATCAGCCCCAGCATTTT. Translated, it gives CASSLEGPSNQPQHF.

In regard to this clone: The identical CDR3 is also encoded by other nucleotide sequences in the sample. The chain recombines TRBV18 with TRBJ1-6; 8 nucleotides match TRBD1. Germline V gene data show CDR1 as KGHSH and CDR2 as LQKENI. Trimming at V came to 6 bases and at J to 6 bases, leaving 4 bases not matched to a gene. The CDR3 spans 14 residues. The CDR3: CASSQDRVNSPLHF. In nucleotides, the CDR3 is TGTGCCAGCTCGCAGGACAGGGTTAATTCACCCCTCCACTTT.

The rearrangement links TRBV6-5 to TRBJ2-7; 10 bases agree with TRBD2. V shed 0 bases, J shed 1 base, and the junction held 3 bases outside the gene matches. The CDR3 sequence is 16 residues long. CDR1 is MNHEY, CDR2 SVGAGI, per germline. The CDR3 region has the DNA TGTGCCAGCAGTTACTCGGTAGCGGGGGGATCCTACGAGCAGTACTTC. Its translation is CASSYSVAGGSYEQYF.

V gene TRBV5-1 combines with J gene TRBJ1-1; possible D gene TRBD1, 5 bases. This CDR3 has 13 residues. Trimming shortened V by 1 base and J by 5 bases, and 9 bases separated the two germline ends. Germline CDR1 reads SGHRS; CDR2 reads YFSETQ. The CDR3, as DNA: TGCGCCAGCAGCTTGCTGGGGGGGACTGAAGCTTTCTTT. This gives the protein CASSLLGGTEAFF.

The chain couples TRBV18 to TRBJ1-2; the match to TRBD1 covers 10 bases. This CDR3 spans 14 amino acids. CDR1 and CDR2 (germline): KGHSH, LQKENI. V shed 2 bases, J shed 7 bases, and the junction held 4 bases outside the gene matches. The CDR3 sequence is CASSPNRDRGGYTF. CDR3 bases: TGTGCCAGCTCACCAAACAGGGACAGGGGTGGCTACACCTTC.

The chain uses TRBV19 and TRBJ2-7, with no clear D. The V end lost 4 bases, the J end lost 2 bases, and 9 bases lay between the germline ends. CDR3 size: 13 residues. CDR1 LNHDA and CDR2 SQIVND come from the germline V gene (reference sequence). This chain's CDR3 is CASSSAPPYEQYF. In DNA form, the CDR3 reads TGTGCCAGTAGTAGCGCCCCGCCCTACGAGCAGTACTTC.

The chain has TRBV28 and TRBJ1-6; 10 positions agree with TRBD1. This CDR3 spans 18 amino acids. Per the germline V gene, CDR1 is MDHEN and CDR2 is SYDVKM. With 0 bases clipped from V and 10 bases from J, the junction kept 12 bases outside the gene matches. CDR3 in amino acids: CASSLWQGQGRSGSPLHF. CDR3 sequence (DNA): TGTGCCAGCAGTTTATGGCAGGGACAGGGGCGTTCAGGGTCACCCCTCCACTTT.

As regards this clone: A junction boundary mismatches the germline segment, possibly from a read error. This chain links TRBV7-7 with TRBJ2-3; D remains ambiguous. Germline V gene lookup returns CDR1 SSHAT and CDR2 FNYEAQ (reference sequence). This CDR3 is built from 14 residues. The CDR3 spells CASSPLGSTDTQYF. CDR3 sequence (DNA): TGTGCTAGCAGCCCCCTAGGAAGCACAGATACGCAGTATTTT.

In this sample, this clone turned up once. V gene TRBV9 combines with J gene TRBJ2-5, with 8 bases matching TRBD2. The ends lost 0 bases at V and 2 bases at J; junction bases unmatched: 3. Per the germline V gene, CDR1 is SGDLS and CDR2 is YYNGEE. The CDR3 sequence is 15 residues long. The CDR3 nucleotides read TGTGCCAGCAGCGTAGCGGGAGGGATGCAAGAGACCCAGTACTTC. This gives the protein CASSVAGGMQETQYF.

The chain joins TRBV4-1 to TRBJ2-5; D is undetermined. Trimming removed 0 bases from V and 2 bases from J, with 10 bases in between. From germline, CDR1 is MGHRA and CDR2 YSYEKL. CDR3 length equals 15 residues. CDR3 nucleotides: TGCGCCAGCAGCCAAGACTACACAGTTCAAGAGACCCAGTACTTC. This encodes CASSQDYTVQETQYF.

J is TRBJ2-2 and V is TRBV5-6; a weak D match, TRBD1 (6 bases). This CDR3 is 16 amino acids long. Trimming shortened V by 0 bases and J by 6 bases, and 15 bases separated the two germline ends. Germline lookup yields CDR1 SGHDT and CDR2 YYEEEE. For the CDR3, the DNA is TGTGCCAGCAGCTTGGACAGGGTTTCCCCGTCCGGGGAGCTGTTTTTT. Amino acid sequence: CASSLDRVSPSGELFF.

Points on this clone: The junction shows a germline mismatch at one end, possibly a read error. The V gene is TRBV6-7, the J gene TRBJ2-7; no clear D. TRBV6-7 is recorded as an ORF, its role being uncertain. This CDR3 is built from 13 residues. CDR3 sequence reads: CATPAASSYEQCF. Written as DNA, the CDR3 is TGTGCCACTCCGGCGGCCAGCTCCTACGAGCAGTGCTTC.

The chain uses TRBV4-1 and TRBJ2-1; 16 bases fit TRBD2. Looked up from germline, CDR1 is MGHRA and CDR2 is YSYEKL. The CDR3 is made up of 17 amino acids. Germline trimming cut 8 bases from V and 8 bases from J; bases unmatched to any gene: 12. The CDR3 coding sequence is TGCGCCAGCCGGGTGGGACTAGCGGGAGGGCCGCACGATGAGCAGTTCTTC. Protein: CASRVGLAGGPHDEQFF.

The CDR3 is CSVDLGELAGAVTQYF. In nucleotides, the CDR3 is TGCAGCGTTGATCTCGGGGAACTAGCGGGAGCCGTTACGCAGTATTTT. The chain has TRBV29-1 and TRBJ2-3, with 11 bases that match TRBD2. CDR3 length: 16 residues. V lost 3 bases and J lost 8; bases outside the gene matches: 13. CDR1 and CDR2 (germline): SQVTM, ANQGSEA.

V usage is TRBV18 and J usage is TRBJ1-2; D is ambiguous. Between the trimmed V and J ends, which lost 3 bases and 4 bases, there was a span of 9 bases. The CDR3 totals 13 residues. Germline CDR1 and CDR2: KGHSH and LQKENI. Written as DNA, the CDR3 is TGTGCCAGCTCACCTTCGGGGATCTATGGCTACACCTTC. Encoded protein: CASSPSGIYGYTF.

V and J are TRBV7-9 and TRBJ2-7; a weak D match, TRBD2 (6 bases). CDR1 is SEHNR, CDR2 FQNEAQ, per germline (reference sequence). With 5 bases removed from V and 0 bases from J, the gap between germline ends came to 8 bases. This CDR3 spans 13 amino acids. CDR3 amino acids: CASSGRGSYEQYF. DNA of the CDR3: TGTGCCAGCAGCGGGCGGGGCTCCTACGAGCAGTACTTC.

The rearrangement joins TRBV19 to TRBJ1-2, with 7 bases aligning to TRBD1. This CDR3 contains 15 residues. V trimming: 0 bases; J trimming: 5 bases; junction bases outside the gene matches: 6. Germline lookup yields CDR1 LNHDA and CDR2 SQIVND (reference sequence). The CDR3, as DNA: TGTGCCAGTAGTATAGAAGGGGGCGCAAGTTATGGCTACACCTTC. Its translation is CASSIEGGASYGYTF.